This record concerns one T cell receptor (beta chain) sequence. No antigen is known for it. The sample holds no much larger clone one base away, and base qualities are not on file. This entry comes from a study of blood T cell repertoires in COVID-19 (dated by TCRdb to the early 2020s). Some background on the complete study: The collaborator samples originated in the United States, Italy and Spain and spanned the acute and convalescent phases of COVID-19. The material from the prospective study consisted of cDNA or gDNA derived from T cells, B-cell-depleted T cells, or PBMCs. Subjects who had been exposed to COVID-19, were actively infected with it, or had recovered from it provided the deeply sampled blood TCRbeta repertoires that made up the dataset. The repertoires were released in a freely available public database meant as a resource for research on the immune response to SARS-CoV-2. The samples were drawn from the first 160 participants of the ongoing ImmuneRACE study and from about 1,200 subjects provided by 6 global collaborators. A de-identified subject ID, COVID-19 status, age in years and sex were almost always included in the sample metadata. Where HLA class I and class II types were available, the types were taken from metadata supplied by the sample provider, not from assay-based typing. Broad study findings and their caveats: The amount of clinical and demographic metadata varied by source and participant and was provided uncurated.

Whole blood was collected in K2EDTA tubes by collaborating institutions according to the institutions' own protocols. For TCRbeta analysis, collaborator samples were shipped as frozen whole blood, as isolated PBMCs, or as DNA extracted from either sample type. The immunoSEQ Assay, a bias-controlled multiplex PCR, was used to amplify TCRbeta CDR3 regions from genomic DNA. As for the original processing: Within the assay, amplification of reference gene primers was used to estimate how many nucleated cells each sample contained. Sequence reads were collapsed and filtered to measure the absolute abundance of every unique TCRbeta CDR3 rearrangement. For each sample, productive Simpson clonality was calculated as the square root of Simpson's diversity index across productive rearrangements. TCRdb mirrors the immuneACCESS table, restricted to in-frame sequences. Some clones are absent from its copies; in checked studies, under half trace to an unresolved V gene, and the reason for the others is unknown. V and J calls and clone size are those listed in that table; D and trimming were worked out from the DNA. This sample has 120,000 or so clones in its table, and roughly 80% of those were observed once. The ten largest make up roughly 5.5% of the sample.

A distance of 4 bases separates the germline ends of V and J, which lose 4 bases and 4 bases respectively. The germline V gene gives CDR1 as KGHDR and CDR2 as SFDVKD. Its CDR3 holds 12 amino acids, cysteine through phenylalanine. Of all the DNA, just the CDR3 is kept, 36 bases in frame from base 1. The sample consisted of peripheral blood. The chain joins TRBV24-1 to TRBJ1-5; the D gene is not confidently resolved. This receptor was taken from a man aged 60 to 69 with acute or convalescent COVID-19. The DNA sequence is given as TGTGCCACCAGTGACCCGAATCAGCCCCAGCATTTT. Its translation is CATSDPNQPQHF.